The 23 T cell receptor beta chains presented below share a single source sample, sequenced in a study of blood T cell repertoires in COVID-19. Clones were read by immunoSEQ multiplex PCR, and TCRdb kept only the in-frame ones, dropping some. Among over 200,000 clones listed, approximately 80% were seen once. Sequencing input: peripheral blood. These receptors all stem from a woman of 80 years or more with COVID-19, enrolled during active disease.

The rearrangement uses TRBV27 and TRBJ1-6, with TRBD1 identical over 7 bases. Germline assignment: CDR1 MNHEY and CDR2 SMNVEV (reference sequence). The CDR3 spans 16 residues. Trimming cost V 2 bases and J 7 bases; bases outside gene matches: 8. The DNA for the CDR3 is TGTGCCAGCAGTTTACGCCCGGACAGGCAAAATTCACCCCTCCACTTT. Its protein product is CASSLRPDRQNSPLHF.

This chain uses TRBV24-1 with TRBJ2-2; 12 bases line up with TRBD1. With V trimmed by 9 bases and J by 1 base, 5 bases remained unmatched. Looked up from germline, CDR1 is KGHDR and CDR2 is SFDVKD. The CDR3 consists of 16 residues. The CDR3 sequence: CATGTGGSGNTGELFF. The CDR3 bases are TGTGCCACCGGGACAGGGGGCTCCGGGAACACCGGGGAGCTGTTTTTT.

The V and J genes are TRBV7-6 and TRBJ2-2, with D perhaps matching TRBD1 (6 bases). The CDR3 sequence is 18 residues long. Trimming stripped 3 bases from V and 2 bases from J, with 19 bases between. Germline V gene data show CDR1 as SGHVS and CDR2 as FNYEAQ. CDR3 loop: CASSFPEQGRRNTGELFF. For the CDR3, the DNA is TGTGCCAGCAGCTTCCCCGAACAGGGACGAAGAAACACCGGGGAGCTGTTTTTT.

V usage is TRBV5-1 and J usage is TRBJ1-6; tentative D call: TRBD1 (6 bases). Trimming removed 1 base from V and 6 bases from J, with 14 bases in between. This CDR3 has 16 residues. Germline lookup yields CDR1 SGHRS and CDR2 YFSETQ. CDR3 DNA sequence: TGCGCCAGCAGCTTGTCCAGGGACATTCCTAATTCACCCCTCCACTTT. This encodes CASSLSRDIPNSPLHF.

This chain uses TRBV28 with TRBJ1-5; 9 bases are shared with TRBD1. CDR1 MDHEN and CDR2 SYDVKM come from the germline V gene. The CDR3 covers 15 residues. The J segment lost 1 base and the V segment lost 7 bases, leaving 5 bases of the junction unmatched. The CDR3 reads CASKTGGVSNQPQHF. The DNA of the CDR3 is TGTGCCAGCAAAACAGGGGGCGTGAGCAATCAGCCCCAGCATTTT.

The chain is built from TRBV6-5 and TRBJ1-1; D might be TRBD1 (6 bases). The CDR3 sequence is 15 residues long. In germline, CDR1 is MNHEY, CDR2 SVGAGI. Trimming took 0 bases from V and 1 from J, leaving 9 bases between them. CDR3 amino acids: CASSYSGTSNTEAFF. DNA for the CDR3: TGTGCCAGCAGTTACTCTGGGACATCGAACACTGAAGCTTTCTTT.

This clone was counted between two and nine times. V and J are TRBV3-1 (or the pseudogene TRBV3-2) and TRBJ1-4; D is perhaps TRBD1 (5 bases). The CDR3 runs to 16 residues. In germline, CDR1 is LGHDT, CDR2 YNNKEL (reference sequence). V lost 4 bases, J lost 2 bases, and 14 bases lay in between. CDR3 DNA: TGTGCCAGCAGCCGGGGGGTAAGCCGGACTAATGAAAAACTGTTTTTT. Protein: CASSRGVSRTNEKLFF.

The chain uses TRBV7-2 and TRBJ2-7, with D perhaps matching TRBD1 (5 bases). V was pared by 1 base and J by 3 bases, with 13 bases between. The CDR3 contains 15 residues. Per the germline V gene, CDR1 is SGHTA and CDR2 is FQGNSA. CDR3 sequence reads: CASSLGSGLDYEQYF. The CDR3 DNA reads as TGTGCCAGCAGCTTAGGGTCAGGGTTAGACTACGAGCAGTACTTC.

This clone was observed once. V usage is TRBV5-6 and J usage is TRBJ2-7; 10 bases fit TRBD1. The CDR3 has 15 amino acids. J lost 4 bases, V lost 4 bases, and 8 bases had no gene match. CDR1 and CDR2 (germline): SGHDT, YYEEEE. CDR3 loop: CASSRQGAPTYEQYF. DNA of the CDR3: TGTGCCAGCAGCCGACAGGGGGCGCCTACTTACGAGCAGTACTTC.

The rearrangement links TRBV2 to TRBJ2-5, with D maybe TRBD1 (5 bases). This CDR3 is 14 amino acids long. The germline V and J ends were trimmed by 6 bases and 1 base, with 12 bases remaining between them. The germline V gene encodes CDR1 SNHLY and CDR2 FYNNEI. In DNA form, the CDR3 reads TGTGCCAGCAGCAAGGGGCCCCTCCAAGAGACCCAGTACTTC. It codes for CASSKGPLQETQYF.

The chain recombines TRBV3-1 (or the pseudogene TRBV3-2) with TRBJ1-4; D is unclear. V was shortened by 2 bases and J by 6 bases, with 4 bases between the two germline ends. The germline V gene encodes CDR1 LGHDT and CDR2 YNNKEL (reference sequence). CDR3 length: 12 amino acids. CDR3 coding DNA: TGTGCCAGCAGCCAACAGGATGAAAAACTGTTTTTT. Protein: CASSQQDEKLFF.

The chain employs TRBV12-3 or TRBV12-4 and TRBJ2-5; D remains unclear. CDR3 length equals 13 residues. Trimming cost V 6 bases and J 6 bases, with 14 bases left between them. CDR3 coding DNA: TGTGCCAGCAGGGGCGAGTCCCATCAGACCCAGTACTTC. Its translation: CASRGESHQTQYF.

The rearrangement joins TRBV28 to TRBJ1-5; perhaps TRBD1 as D (5 bases). CDR1 is MDHEN and CDR2 is SYDVKM in the germline V gene. This CDR3 is built from 16 residues. Trimming left V 4 bases short and J 5 bases short, with 18 bases between. The CDR3 spells CASSSPSGGVDQPQHF. CDR3 bases: TGTGCCAGCAGTTCCCCCTCGGGGGGGGTAGATCAGCCCCAGCATTTT.

CDR3 region: CASSLVPQNTEAFF. The CDR3 DNA follows: TGTGCCAGCAGCTTAGTCCCCCAGAACACTGAAGCTTTCTTT. This sequence joins TRBV7-9 and TRBJ1-1, with D uncertain. Germline values: CDR1 SEHNR, CDR2 FQNEAQ (reference sequence). The ends were cut back, 1 base at V and 1 base at J, with 7 bases in the middle. The CDR3 has 14 amino acids.

The chain carries TRBV7-2 and TRBJ1-2; D is uncertain. V was shortened by 7 bases and J by 4 bases, with 13 bases between the two germline ends. CDR3 size: 13 residues. CDR1 SGHTA and CDR2 FQGNSA come from the germline V gene. The CDR3 here is CASTPGSVYGYTF. Here the CDR3 DNA reads TGTGCCAGCACCCCGGGGTCAGTCTATGGCTACACCTTC.

This sequence joins TRBV7-9 and TRBJ2-1; D is undetermined. Germline V gene data show CDR1 as SEHNR and CDR2 as FQNEAQ (reference sequence). CDR3 size: 16 residues. V lost 1 base and J 8 bases, leaving 18 bases between the germline ends. The CDR3 DNA follows: TGTGCCAGCAGCTTAGACCAGACTCTCATTCCGCATGAGCAGTTCTTC. It translates to CASSLDQTLIPHEQFF. Full variable domain (remainder filled in from reference TRBV7-9 and TRBJ2-1): DTGVSQNPRHKITKRGQNVTFRCDPISEHNRLYWYRQTLGQGPEFLTYFQNEAQLEKSRLLSDRFSAERPKGSFSTLEIQRTEQGDSAMYLCASSLDQTLIPHEQFFGPGTRLTVL.

The rearrangement links TRBV25-1 to TRBJ1-2; D gene unclear. Trimming removed 5 bases at V and 8 bases at J, with 15 bases between. This CDR3 comprises 13 residues. The germline gives CDR1 MGHDK, CDR2 SYGVNS. The CDR3: CASSRGPGRGYTF. DNA for the CDR3: TGTGCCAGCAGTCGTGGCCCTGGGCGAGGCTACACCTTC.

This chain uses TRBV6-5 with TRBJ2-1, with 11 nucleotides matching TRBD1. With V trimmed by 10 bases and J by 10 bases, 12 bases remained unmatched. The germline V gene encodes CDR1 MNHEY and CDR2 SVGAGI. The CDR3 runs 14 residues. This chain's CDR3 is CATLQGTGGWEQFF. The CDR3 bases are TGTGCCACCCTCCAGGGGACAGGGGGTTGGGAGCAGTTCTTC.

This clone was detected only a few times. The J gene is TRBJ1-3, the V gene TRBV7-2; D perhaps matches TRBD1 (5 bases). Per the germline V gene, CDR1 is SGHTA and CDR2 is FQGNSA. CDR3 size: 18 residues. V gave up 2 bases and J gave up 0 bases, with 17 bases separating them. The CDR3 is CASSLLGGLGVSGNTIYF. Written as DNA, the CDR3 is TGTGCCAGCAGCTTATTGGGGGGTCTAGGGGTCTCTGGAAACACCATATATTTT.

This sequence joins TRBV6-5 and TRBJ1-2, with 8 positions matching TRBD1. There are 13 residues in the CDR3. V dropped 5 bases and J dropped 5; count of bases not matched to a gene: 4. Per the germline V gene, CDR1 is MNHEY and CDR2 is SVGAGI. Here the CDR3 DNA reads TGTGCCAGCAGTCGACAGGGGACATATGGCTACACCTTC. This encodes CASSRQGTYGYTF.

This clone was seen only a few times. The chain has TRBV6-6 and TRBJ1-6, with 11 bases that match TRBD1. CDR1 and CDR2 (germline): MNHNY, SVGAGI (reference sequence). This CDR3 comprises 17 residues. Losses at the gene ends were 5 bases for V and 8 bases for J; bases not matched to a gene: 11. The CDR3 DNA reads TGTGCCAGCAGTCTTATACCCCCGGGACAGGGGGATTCACCCCTCCACTTT. The encoded protein is CASSLIPPGQGDSPLHF.

The chain uses TRBV6-5 and TRBJ1-5; TRBD1 is a possible D gene (5 bases). The CDR3 has 14 amino acids. Germline V CDR1 and CDR2: MNHEY, SVGAGI. The V and J ends lost 1 base and 6 bases respectively, with 10 bases between them. This CDR3 is CASSYWQGSQPQHF. As DNA, the CDR3 is TGTGCCAGCAGTTACTGGCAGGGTAGTCAGCCCCAGCATTTT.

This CDR3 reads CASALSLEAPETQYF. The CDR3, as DNA: TGCGCCAGTGCCCTATCCTTGGAGGCCCCAGAGACCCAGTACTTC. V is TRBV4-1 and J is TRBJ2-5, with D possibly TRBD2 on 5 matching bases. CDR3 length equals 15 residues. Deletions cut 9 bases from V and 4 bases from J, with 21 bases between. From germline, CDR1 is MGHRA and CDR2 YSYEKL.